The sample holds many counts of the clone carrying this T cell receptor (beta chain). These data are taken from a study of blood T cell repertoires in COVID-19. TCRdb keeps only in-frame clones here, not all; method: immunoSEQ multiplex PCR. The profile shows 200,000 to 250,000 clones, about nine tenths of them singletons. V was clipped by 6 bases and J by 5 bases, with 16 bases between them. This CDR3 is built from 14 residues. Germline-derived CDR1 and CDR2 are ENHRY and SYGVKD. The sequence derives from a man aged 30 to 39 who had recovered from COVID-19. The J gene is TRBJ2-5, the V gene TRBV10-3; D perhaps matches TRBD2 (6 bases). Material: peripheral blood. CDR3 DNA: TGTGCCATCAGCCCGGGGGTTAGAGGGGAGACCCAGTACTTC. Translation gives CAISPGVRGETQYF.